This entry concerns a single T cell receptor (beta chain). The antigen is unknown. Because it lacks the conserved phenylalanine or tryptophan at the end, this CDR3 is likely a read error. No DNA is shown, since the ends of the CDR3 on it are uncertain; the CDR3 is the one TCRdb lists. Patients aged 18 to 65 with hyperthyroidism were newly diagnosed, with duration under 2 months. Diagnosis rested on symptoms, serum thyroxine and TRAb, thyroid ultrasound, and orbital computed tomography. The sample is drawn from a study of T cells in Graves' hyperthyroidism and ophthalmopathy. Notes on the study in general: Blood shared most expanded thyroid clonotypes above 0.001. Ophthalmopathy was identified by the model a median around 6.3 months ahead of onset.

TCR beta CDR3 region amplification was performed from RNA transcripts. The study used the HTBI primer set for a first-round RT-PCR of the TCR CDR3. MiXCR was run by TCRdb on the multiplex PCR reads, yielding one entry per CDR3 protein. The table has 600,000 or so distinct CDR3 sequences, about 45% seen once. The length of the CDR3 is 16 amino acids, counting both ends. Germline V gene sequence: CDR1 SGHTA, CDR2 FQGNSA. The sample was peripheral blood or thyroid tissue (not recorded which). The genes are TRBV7-2 and TRBJ2-1; the table names TRBD1, a call not compared with the DNA. This sequence originates from a woman under 30 with Graves' hyperthyroidism. CDR3 region: CASSLGAGADYNEPLC.